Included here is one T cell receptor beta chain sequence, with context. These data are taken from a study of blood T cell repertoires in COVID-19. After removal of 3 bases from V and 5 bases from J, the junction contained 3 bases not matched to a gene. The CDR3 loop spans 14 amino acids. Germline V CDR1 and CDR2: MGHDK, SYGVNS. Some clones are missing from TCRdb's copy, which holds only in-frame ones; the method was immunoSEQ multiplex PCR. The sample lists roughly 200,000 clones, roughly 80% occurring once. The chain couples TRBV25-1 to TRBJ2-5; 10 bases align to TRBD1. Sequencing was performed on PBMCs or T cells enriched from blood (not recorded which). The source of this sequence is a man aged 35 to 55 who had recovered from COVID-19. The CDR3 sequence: CASSEDRGGETQYF. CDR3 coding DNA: TGTGCCAGCAGTGAGGACAGGGGGGGGGAGACCCAGTACTTC.